This T cell receptor beta chain was sequenced in a study of blood T cell repertoires in COVID-19. TCRdb's copy holds only in-frame clones and misses some; the assay was immunoSEQ multiplex PCR. The data show hundreds of thousands of clones, with about 88% seen just once and around 3% held by the top ten. There are 13 residues in the CDR3. V trimming: 3 bases; J trimming: 11 bases; junction bases outside the gene matches: 9. Germline V gives CDR1 LNHDA, CDR2 SQIVND (reference sequence). The sequence derives from a woman in her forties or fifties who had recovered from COVID-19. The gene calls are TRBV19 and TRBJ1-1; 7 bases are a match to TRBD1. Sequencing used PBMCs or T cells enriched from blood (not recorded which). In DNA, the CDR3 is TGTGCCAGTAGTATCAGGCAGGGGGTCTCCGCTTTCTTT. Protein: CASSIRQGVSAFF.